Listed here are 21 T cell receptor beta chains from one sample, sequenced in a study of somatic mutations in cytotoxic T cells in rheumatoid arthritis. Only in-frame clones appear in the TCRdb table, and some are missing; sequencing was by immunoSEQ multiplex PCR. The data hold over 7,000 clones, with approximately 79% observed a single time. The specimen sequenced was CD8+ T cells sorted from blood. These receptors were obtained from an adult with rheumatoid arthritis.

The sample holds a few counts of this clone. V and J are TRBV2 and TRBJ2-1; 15 bases fit TRBD2. CDR3 length equals 15 residues. The germline V gene has CDR1 SNHLY and CDR2 FYNNEI. After removal of 5 bases from V and 7 bases from J, the junction contained 3 bases not matched to a gene. In DNA form, the CDR3 reads TGTGCCAGCAGTTTAGGACTAGCGGGGGGGAATGAGCAGTTCTTC. This encodes CASSLGLAGGNEQFF.

This chain connects TRBV6-1 to TRBJ2-2; no clear D. This CDR3 region has 15 residues. V lost 6 bases, J lost 4 bases, and 15 bases lay in between. Germline V gene lookup returns CDR1 MNHNS and CDR2 SASEGT. The CDR3 bases are TGTGCCAGCAGGGAGTCCTGGGGTCGCACCGGGGAGCTGTTTTTT. It encodes CASRESWGRTGELFF.

This clone was seen more than once but under ten times. J is TRBJ1-1 and V is TRBV13; D ambiguous. CDR3 length equals 12 residues. Looked up from germline, CDR1 is PRHDT and CDR2 is FYEKMQ (reference sequence). Trimming removed 5 bases from V and 3 bases from J, with 7 bases in between. In DNA, the CDR3 is TGTGCCAGCAGCGCACAGTACACTGAAGCTTTCTTT. Encoded protein: CASSAQYTEAFF.

This clone showed up just a few times. V gene TRBV2 combines with J gene TRBJ1-1; D is unresolved. The CDR3 is made up of 11 amino acids. Trimming left V 5 bases short and J 4 bases short, with 5 bases between. CDR1 is SNHLY and CDR2 is FYNNEI in the germline V gene. The CDR3 DNA sequence: TGTGCCAGCAGTAGGACCACTGAAGCTTTCTTT. Protein product: CASSRTTEAFF.

V and J are TRBV28 and TRBJ2-1, with 9 bases lining up with TRBD2. Trimming removed 3 bases from V and 7 bases from J; junction bases left unmatched: 1. The CDR3 covers 13 residues. Germline lookup yields CDR1 MDHEN and CDR2 SYDVKM. This CDR3 is CASSLSGRNEQFF. As DNA, the CDR3 is TGTGCCAGCAGTTTGAGCGGGAGGAATGAGCAGTTCTTC.

The rearrangement joins TRBV5-1 to TRBJ1-1; D is possibly TRBD1 (5 bases). The V gene's germline CDR1 is SGHRS and CDR2 YFSETQ. Trimming took 3 bases from V and 1 from J, leaving 13 bases between them. This CDR3 has 15 residues. The CDR3 reads CASSWGSYANTEAFF. The CDR3 DNA follows: TGCGCCAGCAGCTGGGGGTCATACGCGAACACTGAAGCTTTCTTT.

CDR3 sequence: CASSRDSLYQPQHF. Written as DNA, the CDR3 is TGTGCCAGCAGTAGGGACAGCCTCTATCAGCCCCAGCATTTT. The chain links TRBV2 to TRBJ1-5, with TRBD1 matching 7 bases. The CDR3 runs to 14 residues. Germline trimming cut 5 bases from V and 5 bases from J; bases unmatched to any gene: 6. The germline V gene has CDR1 SNHLY and CDR2 FYNNEI.

The chain recombines TRBV15 with TRBJ2-7, with D possibly matching TRBD2 (6 bases). V shed 5 bases and J shed 3 bases, with 11 bases lying between them. The CDR3 has 13 amino acids. Germline V gene sequence: CDR1 LNHNV, CDR2 YYDKDF (reference sequence). The CDR3 DNA sequence: TGTGCCACCAGCTCGGGCGGGAACTACGAGCAGTACTTC. This translates into CATSSGGNYEQYF.

The V call is TRBV7-6, the J call TRBJ1-1, with D uncertain. The CDR3 loop spans 16 amino acids. Trimming pared 1 base from V and 0 bases from J, leaving 12 bases between. CDR1 and CDR2 from the germline V gene are SGHVS and FNYEAQ. The CDR3 sequence: CASSLGSGLMNTEAFF. The DNA for the CDR3 is TGTGCCAGCAGCTTAGGGTCCGGGCTCATGAACACTGAAGCTTTCTTT.

CDR3 sequence: CASSLYSSIQETQYF. CDR3 DNA: TGTGCCAGCAGCCTCTACTCTAGTATCCAAGAGACCCAGTACTTC. V gene TRBV7-6 combines with J gene TRBJ2-5; D ambiguous. In germline, CDR1 is SGHVS, CDR2 FNYEAQ. Trimming shortened V by 5 bases and J by 1 base, and 14 bases separated the two germline ends. The CDR3 is 15 amino acids.

The chain is built from TRBV30 and TRBJ2-1; 9 bases align to TRBD2. Trimming cost V 3 bases and J 4 bases; bases outside gene matches: 7. The CDR3 spans 15 residues. CDR1 and CDR2 (germline): GTSNPN, SVGIG (reference sequence). The CDR3 DNA reads as TGTGCCTGGAGCTCTGGACTAGCGAGTTACAATGAGCAGTTCTTC. Residues: CAWSSGLASYNEQFF. The whole variable domain, remainder taken from reference TRBV30 and TRBJ2-1, is SQTIHQWPATLVQPVGSPLSLECTVEGTSNPNLYWYRQAAGRGLQLLFYSVGIGQISSEVPQNLSASRPQDRQFILSSKKLLLSDSGFYLCAWSSGLASYNEQFFGPGTRLTVL.

This chain joins TRBV7-9 and TRBJ2-2; no clear D. The CDR3 covers 15 residues. Germline V gene data show CDR1 as SEHNR and CDR2 as FQNEAQ (reference sequence). The V end lost 7 bases, the J end lost 4 bases, and 16 bases lay between the germline ends. CDR3 in amino acids: CASNPPTSGTGELFF. The DNA of the CDR3 is TGTGCCAGCAACCCCCCGACCTCCGGCACCGGGGAGCTGTTTTTT.

V gene TRBV7-9 combines with J gene TRBJ2-3; 8 nucleotides align to TRBD2. The CDR3 is 13 residues long. V lost 2 bases to trimming and J lost 5 bases; unmatched junction nucleotides: 0. The germline gives CDR1 SEHNR, CDR2 FQNEAQ (reference sequence). CDR3 in DNA: TGTGCCAGCAGCTTAACTAGCGGAGATACGCAGTATTTT. This codes for CASSLTSGDTQYF. Filled out from reference TRBV7-9 and TRBJ2-3, the complete variable domain reads DTGVSQNPRHKITKRGQNVTFRCDPISEHNRLYWYRQTLGQGPEFLTYFQNEAQLEKSRLLSDRFSAERPKGSFSTLEIQRTEQGDSAMYLCASSLTSGDTQYFGPGTRLTVL.

The chain is built from TRBV2 and TRBJ2-7; 7 nucleotides line up with TRBD1. CDR1 is SNHLY and CDR2 is FYNNEI in the germline V gene. The V gene end was trimmed by 7 bases and the J gene end by 6 bases; junction bases not matched to a gene: 9. The CDR3 consists of 13 residues. The CDR3 sequence is CASTLDRASEQYV. DNA of the CDR3: TGTGCCAGCACCCTTGACAGGGCCAGCGAGCAGTACGTC.

The chain carries TRBV7-9 and TRBJ2-3; the D is unclear. The CDR3 has 12 residues. Germline loops: CDR1 SEHNR, CDR2 FQNEAQ (reference sequence). Trimming cost V 6 bases and J 4 bases, with 8 bases left between them. The CDR3 sequence is CASSLDADTQYF. DNA for the CDR3: TGTGCCAGCAGTTTGGACGCAGATACGCAGTATTTT. Looking up the rest from reference TRBV7-9 and TRBJ2-3 gives the full variable domain: DTGVSQNPRHKITKRGQNVTFRCDPISEHNRLYWYRQTLGQGPEFLTYFQNEAQLEKSRLLSDRFSAERPKGSFSTLEIQRTEQGDSAMYLCASSLDADTQYFGPGTRLTVL.

The rearrangement joins TRBV29-1 to TRBJ2-5; perhaps D is TRBD1 or TRBD2 (5 bases each). The end of the DNA fits TRBJ2-7 better, so the J call may be wrong. CDR3 size: 13 residues. Germline loops: CDR1 SQVTM, CDR2 ANQGSEA. The CDR3 reads CRSPEGRVNEQYF. CDR3 in DNA: TGCAGATCCCCCGAGGGGAGAGTGAACGAGCAGTACTTC.

V and J are TRBV27 and TRBJ2-1; TRBD2 matches at 11 bases. Per germline, CDR1 MNHEY and CDR2 SMNVEV (reference sequence). V gave up 3 bases and J gave up 7 bases; unmatched junction bases: 14. The CDR3 is made up of 18 amino acids. This CDR3 is CASSFSSGGPLMGNEQFF. The CDR3 nucleotides are TGTGCCAGCAGTTTCTCTAGCGGGGGGCCCCTCATGGGAAATGAGCAGTTCTTC.

V usage is TRBV18 and J usage is TRBJ2-2; D might be TRBD2 (6 bases). CDR1 is KGHSH and CDR2 is LQKENI in the germline V gene. With 0 bases removed from V and 3 bases from J, the gap between germline ends came to 14 bases. This CDR3 is 17 amino acids long. The CDR3 region is CASSPPPRVADTGELFF. The DNA of the CDR3 is TGTGCCAGCTCACCACCCCCGCGAGTAGCGGACACCGGGGAGCTGTTTTTT.

The CDR3 nucleotides are TGTGCCAGCAGCTTCCAGGGTGTCAATGAGCAGTTCTTC. This translates into CASSFQGVNEQFF. The chain recombines TRBV5-4 with TRBJ2-1, with D possibly being TRBD1 (5 bases). There are 13 residues in the CDR3. The V gene's germline CDR1 is SGHNT and CDR2 YYREEE (reference sequence). V was pared by 2 bases and J by 6 bases, with 9 bases between.

In its sample, this clone was seen once. CDR3 loop: CASSRTAGGPGEQYF. The CDR3 bases are TGTGCCAGCAGCAGAACAGCGGGAGGGCCGGGAGAGCAGTACTTC. V and J are TRBV9 and TRBJ2-7; the match to TRBD2 covers 10 bases. The CDR3 is 15 amino acids. Germline V CDR1 and CDR2: SGDLS, YYNGEE. J lost 7 bases, V lost 4 bases, and 11 bases had no gene match. Drawing the rest from reference TRBV9 and TRBJ2-7, the complete variable domain is DSGVTQTPKHLITATGQRVTLRCSPRSGDLSVYWYQQSLDQGLQFLIQYYNGEERAKGNILERFSAQQFPDLHSELNLSSLELGDSALYFCASSRTAGGPGEQYFGPGTRLTVT.

The chain recombines TRBV9 with TRBJ2-1; D remains ambiguous. This CDR3 has 12 amino acids. The germline V gene encodes CDR1 SGDLS and CDR2 YYNGEE. The V end lost 5 bases, the J end lost 7 bases, and 10 bases lay between the germline ends. The CDR3 nucleotides are TGTGCCAGCAGTCTCGTGGGTAATGAGCAGTTCTTC. As protein: CASSLVGNEQFF.